Listed here are 10 T cell receptor beta chains from one sample, sequenced in a study of esophageal squamous cell carcinoma under preoperative chemotherapy. TCRdb analysed the PCR reads with MiXCR anew, one entry per CDR3 protein. The data show some 10,000 distinct CDR3 sequences, around 48% seen once. Time point specified: after preoperative PTX-NDP chemotherapy. This sample was gathered from a patient given preoperative chemotherapy. Receptors were obtained from a human donor with esophageal squamous cell carcinoma. The donor label of this sample is uncertain.

In its sample, this clonotype was seen a few times. Just one base apart from a much larger clone, this may be a read error. This sequence joins TRBV7-2 and TRBJ2-5; 7 bases map to TRBD2. CDR3 length: 15 residues. CDR1 is SGHTA and CDR2 is FQGNSA in the germline V gene. V was pared by 4 bases and J by 11 bases, with 16 bases of the junction left unmatched. The CDR3 is CASSWEGLLASEQYF. For the CDR3, the DNA is TGTGCCAGCAGCTGGGAGGGGCTCCTGGCCAGTGAGCAGTACTTC.

This clonotype was seen at least ten times. CDR3 loop: CASSLMGAVYNEQFF. For the CDR3, the DNA is TGTGCCAGCAGCTTAATGGGCGCGGTCTACAATGAGCAGTTCTTC. This chain links TRBV7-2 with TRBJ2-1, with D hard to call. There are 15 residues in the CDR3. V lost 2 bases to trimming and J lost 3 bases, with 11 bases between them. Looked up from germline, CDR1 is SGHTA and CDR2 is FQGNSA.

The chain carries TRBV28 and TRBJ2-1, with no clear D. CDR3 size: 12 residues. V dropped 5 bases and J dropped 10 bases, with 12 bases sitting between them. Germline CDR1 is MDHEN and CDR2 is SYDVKM. The chain's CDR3 is CASSPRGDEQFF. Written as DNA, the CDR3 is TGTGCCAGCAGTCCCAGAGGAGACGAGCAGTTCTTC. The full variable domain, with the rest looked up from reference TRBV28 and TRBJ2-1, is DVKVTQSSRYLVKRTGEKVFLECVQDMDHENMFWYRQDPGLGLRLIYFSYDVKMKEKGDIPEGYSVSREKKERFSLILESASTNQTSMYLCASSPRGDEQFFGPGTRLTVL.

For this clonotype: A much larger clone sits a single nucleotide away, making a read error possible. The chain joins TRBV12-3 or TRBV12-4 to TRBJ2-2, with TRBD2 matching 11 bases. The CDR3 is made up of 16 amino acids. CDR3 DNA sequence: TGTGCCAGCAGTTTAGGACTAGCGGGAAACACCGGGAAGCTGTTTTTT. Its protein is CASSLGLAGNTGKLFF.

In this sample, this clonotype turned up a few times. The chain uses TRBV6-1 and TRBJ2-1; 7 nucleotides line up with TRBD1. Judging by the DNA end, TRBJ2-7 fits better; the J call may be wrong. CDR3 length: 15 residues. Germline assignment: CDR1 MNHNS and CDR2 SASEGT. The CDR3 sequence: CASSEEWDSHYEQYF. Here the CDR3 DNA reads TGTGCCAGCAGTGAAGAGTGGGACAGTCACTACGAGCAGTACTTC.

This clonotype was counted only a few times. V is TRBV5-1 and J is TRBJ2-2, with TRBD1 as a possible D gene (6 bases). Trimming shortened V by 2 bases and J by 3 bases, and 8 bases separated the two germline ends. In germline, CDR1 is SGHRS, CDR2 YFSETQ. The CDR3 extends over 14 amino acids. The CDR3 sequence is CASSLAGDTGELFF. In nucleotides, the CDR3 is TGCGCCAGCAGCTTAGCAGGGGACACCGGGGAGCTGTTTTTT.

By proportion, this clonotype is medium-sized (0.01 to 0.1%). The chain couples TRBV7-6 to TRBJ2-1, with TRBD2 identical over 8 bases. The CDR3 length is 14 residues. J was trimmed by 3 bases and V by 5 bases; bases with no gene match: 3. The V gene's germline CDR1 is SGHVS and CDR2 FNYEAQ. This CDR3 is CASSISGIYNEQFF. The DNA of the CDR3 is TGTGCCAGCAGCATTAGCGGGATCTACAATGAGCAGTTCTTC. The whole variable domain, remainder taken from reference TRBV7-6 and TRBJ2-1, is GAGVSQSPRYKVTKRGQDVALRCDPISGHVSLYWYRQALGQGPEFLTYFNYEAQQDKSGLPNDRFSAERPEGSISTLTIQRTEQRDSAMYRCASSISGIYNEQFFGPGTRLTVL.

This clonotype turned up a few times. The chain carries TRBV10-3 and TRBJ2-7; 7 nucleotides align to TRBD1. Germline-derived CDR1 and CDR2 are ENHRY and SYGVKD. This CDR3 spans 13 amino acids. V lost 10 bases and J lost 5; bases outside the gene matches: 11. CDR3 in amino acids: CATERQGSHEQYF. The CDR3 DNA follows: TGTGCCACTGAGAGACAGGGCAGCCACGAGCAGTACTTC.

V is TRBV27 and J is TRBJ2-7; D call uncertain. The CDR3 loop spans 15 amino acids. V was pared by 1 base and J by 5 bases, with 15 bases between. Germline V gene data show CDR1 as MNHEY and CDR2 as SMNVEV (reference sequence). The CDR3 DNA reads TGTGCCAGCAGTTTATTATCCCGGGCCAAGGACGAGCAGTACTTC. It encodes CASSLLSRAKDEQYF.

This clonotype was seen a few times. The gene calls are TRBV19 and TRBJ2-2; TRBD2 aligns across 10 bases. CDR1 is LNHDA, CDR2 SQIVND, per germline (reference sequence). The CDR3 runs to 15 residues. V lost 7 bases and J lost 5; bases outside the gene matches: 7. The DNA for the CDR3 is TGTGCCAGTATGCTAGCGGGAGTAGGAACCGGGGAGCTGTTTTTT. Translated: CASMLAGVGTGELFF.